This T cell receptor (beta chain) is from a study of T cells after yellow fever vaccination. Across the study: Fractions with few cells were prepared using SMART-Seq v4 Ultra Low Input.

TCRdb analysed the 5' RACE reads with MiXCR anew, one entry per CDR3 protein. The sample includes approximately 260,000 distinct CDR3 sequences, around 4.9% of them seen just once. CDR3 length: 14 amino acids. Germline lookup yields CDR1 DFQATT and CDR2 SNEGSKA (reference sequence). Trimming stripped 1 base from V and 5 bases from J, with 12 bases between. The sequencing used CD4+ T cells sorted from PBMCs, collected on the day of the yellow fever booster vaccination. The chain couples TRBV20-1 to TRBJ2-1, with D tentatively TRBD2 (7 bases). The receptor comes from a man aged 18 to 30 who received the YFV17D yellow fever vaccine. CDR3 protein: CSARVGGANNEQFF. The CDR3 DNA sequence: TGCAGTGCTAGAGTGGGGGGGGCCAACAATGAGCAGTTCTTC.